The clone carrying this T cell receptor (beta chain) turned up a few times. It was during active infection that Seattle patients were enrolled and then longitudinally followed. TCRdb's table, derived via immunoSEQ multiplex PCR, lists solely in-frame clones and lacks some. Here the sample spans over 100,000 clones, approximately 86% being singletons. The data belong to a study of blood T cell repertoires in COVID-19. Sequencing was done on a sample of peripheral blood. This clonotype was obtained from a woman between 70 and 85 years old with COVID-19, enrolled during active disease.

The CDR3 DNA reads as TGTGCCAGCAGTGAACTAAGGACAGGGGTTGGCTACACCTTC. This sequence encodes CASSELRTGVGYTF. The genes are TRBV6-1 and TRBJ1-2, with 9 positions matching TRBD1. This CDR3 is built from 14 residues. V lost 2 bases, J lost 7 bases, and 5 bases stayed unmatched. Germline-derived CDR1 and CDR2 are MNHNS and SASEGT.